This TCR beta chain was sequenced for a study of cytomegalovirus exposure and HLA in healthy donors. Across the study: Among approximately 400 genotyped donors, roughly 81% fell in the Caucasian-associated ancestry cluster. Notes on the study in general: In a later analysis, TCR beta V- and J-gene trimming was associated with a missense DCLRE1C variant.

Germline CDR1 is SGHTA and CDR2 is FQGNSA. This CDR3 has 17 residues. Trimming cost V 5 bases and J 2 bases, with 21 bases left between them. Both 60 Vbeta primers and 13 Jbeta primers went into the PCR. TCRdb keeps only in-frame clones here, not all; method: immunoSEQ multiplex PCR. The sample lists 100,000 to 150,000 clones, approximately 87% seen once, with more than 1.5% in the top ten. In the case of this clone: Its matching antigen is unknown.

The rearrangement links TRBV7-2 to TRBJ2-5; D may be TRBD2 (5 bases). The source of this sequence is a man in his forties in good health and CMV-seronegative. Sequenced: PBMCs. The CDR3 spells CASSLSGGLPAQETQYF. The CDR3 nucleotides read TGTGCCAGCAGCCTTAGTGGCGGGCTACCGGCTCAAGAGACCCAGTACTTC.